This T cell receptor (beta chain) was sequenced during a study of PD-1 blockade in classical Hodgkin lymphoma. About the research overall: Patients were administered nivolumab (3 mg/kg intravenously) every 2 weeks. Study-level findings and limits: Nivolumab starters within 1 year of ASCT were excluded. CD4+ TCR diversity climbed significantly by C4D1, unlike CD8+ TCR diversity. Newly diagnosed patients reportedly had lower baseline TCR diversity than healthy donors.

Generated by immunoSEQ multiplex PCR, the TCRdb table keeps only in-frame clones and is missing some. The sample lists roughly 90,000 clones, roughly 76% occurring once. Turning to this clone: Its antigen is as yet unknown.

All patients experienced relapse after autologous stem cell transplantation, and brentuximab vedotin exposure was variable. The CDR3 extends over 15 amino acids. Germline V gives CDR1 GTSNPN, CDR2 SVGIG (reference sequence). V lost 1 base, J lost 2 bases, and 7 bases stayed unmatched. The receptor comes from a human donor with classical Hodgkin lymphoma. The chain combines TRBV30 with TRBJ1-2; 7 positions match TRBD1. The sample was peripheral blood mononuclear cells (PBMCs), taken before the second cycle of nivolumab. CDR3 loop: CAWSGSGTDNYGYTF. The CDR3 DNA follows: TGTGCCTGGAGTGGTTCCGGGACAGACAACTATGGCTACACCTTC. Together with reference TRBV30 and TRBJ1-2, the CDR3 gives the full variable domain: SQTIHQWPATLVQPVGSPLSLECTVEGTSNPNLYWYRQAAGRGLQLLFYSVGIGQISSEVPQNLSASRPQDRQFILSSKKLLLSDSGFYLCAWSGSGTDNYGYTFGSGTRLTVV.